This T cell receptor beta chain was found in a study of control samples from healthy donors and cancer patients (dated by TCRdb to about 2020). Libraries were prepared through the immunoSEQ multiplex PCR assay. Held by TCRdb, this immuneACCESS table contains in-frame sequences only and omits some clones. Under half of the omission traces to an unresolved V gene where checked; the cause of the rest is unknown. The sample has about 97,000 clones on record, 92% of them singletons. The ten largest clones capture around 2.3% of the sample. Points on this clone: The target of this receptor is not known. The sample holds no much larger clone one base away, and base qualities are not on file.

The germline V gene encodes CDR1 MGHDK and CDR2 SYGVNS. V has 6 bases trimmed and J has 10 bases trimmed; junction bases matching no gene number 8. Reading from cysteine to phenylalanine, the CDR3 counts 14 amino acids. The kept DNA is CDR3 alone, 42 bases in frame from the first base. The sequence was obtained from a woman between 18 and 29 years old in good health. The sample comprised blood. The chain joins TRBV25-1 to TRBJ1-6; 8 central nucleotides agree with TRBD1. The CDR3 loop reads CASRLGQGGSPLHF. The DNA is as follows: TGTGCCAGCAGACTTGGACAGGGTGGCTCACCCCTCCACTTT.